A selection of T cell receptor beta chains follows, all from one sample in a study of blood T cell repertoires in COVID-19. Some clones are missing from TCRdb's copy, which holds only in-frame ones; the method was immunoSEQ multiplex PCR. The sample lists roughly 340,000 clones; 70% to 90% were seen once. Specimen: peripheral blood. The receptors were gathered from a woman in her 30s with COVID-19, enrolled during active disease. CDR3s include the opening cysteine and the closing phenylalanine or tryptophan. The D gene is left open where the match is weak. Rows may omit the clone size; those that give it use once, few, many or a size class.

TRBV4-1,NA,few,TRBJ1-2,CASSQEVRGPTGGYTF,TGCGCCAGCAGCCAAGAGGTCAGGGGCCCCACCGGTGGCTACACCTTC
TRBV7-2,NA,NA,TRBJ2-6,CASGPSASGANVLTF,TGTGCCAGCGGTCCTTCAGCTAGTGGGGCCAACGTCCTGACTTTC
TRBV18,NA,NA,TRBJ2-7,CASSPPAGGYEQYF,TGTGCCAGCTCACCACCGGCAGGTGGCTACGAGCAGTACTTC
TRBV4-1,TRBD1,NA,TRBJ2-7,CASSQADRGPYEQYF,TGCGCCAGCAGCCAAGCAGACAGGGGTCCGTACGAGCAGTACTTC
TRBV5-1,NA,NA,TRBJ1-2,CASSLAQRSRGYTF,TGCGCCAGCAGCTTGGCTCAGAGGAGCCGGGGCTACACCTTC
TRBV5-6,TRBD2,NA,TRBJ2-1,CASSPPTLAGNPYNEQFF,TGTGCCAGCAGCCCTCCCACACTAGCGGGTAATCCATACAATGAGCAGTTCTTC
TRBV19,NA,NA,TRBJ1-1,CASSIDRRSTEAFF,TGTGCCAGTAGTATAGATCGGCGGAGTACTGAAGCTTTCTTT
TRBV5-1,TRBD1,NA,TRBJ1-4,CASSRGVRDRTTNEKLFF,TGCGCCAGCAGCAGAGGAGTCCGGGACAGGACAACTAATGAAAAACTGTTTTTT
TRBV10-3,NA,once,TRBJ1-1,CAIKAGQENTEAFF,TGTGCCATCAAGGCAGGGCAGGAGAACACTGAAGCTTTCTTT
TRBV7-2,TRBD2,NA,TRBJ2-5,CASSSQPLAGGRETQYF,TGTGCCAGCAGCTCACAGCCCTTAGCGGGGGGGCGAGAGACCCAGTACTTC
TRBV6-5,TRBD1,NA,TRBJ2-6,CASNTGGSGANVLTF,TGTGCCAGCAATACAGGGGGCTCTGGGGCCAACGTCCTGACTTTC
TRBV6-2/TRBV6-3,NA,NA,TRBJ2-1,CASSLSFGVGAYNEQFF,TGTGCCAGCAGTCTAAGTTTCGGGGTCGGCGCCTACAATGAGCAGTTCTTC
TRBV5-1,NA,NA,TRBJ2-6,CASSSSGSGANVLTF,TGCGCCAGCAGTTCCTCCGGCTCTGGGGCCAACGTCCTGACTTTC
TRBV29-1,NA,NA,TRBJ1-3,CSVRVGGTGNTIYF,TGCAGCGTTCGTGTGGGGGGAACGGGAAACACCATATATTTT
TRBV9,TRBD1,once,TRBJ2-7,CASSSVDRSYEQYF,TGTGCCAGCAGTTCCGTGGACAGGTCCTACGAGCAGTACTTC
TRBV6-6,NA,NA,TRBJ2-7,CASNNRGGAESYEQYF,TGTGCCAGCAACAACCGAGGGGGGGCAGAAAGCTACGAGCAGTACTTC
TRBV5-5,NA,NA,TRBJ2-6,CASSGGDRPGANVLTF,TGTGCCAGCAGCGGGGGGGACAGGCCTGGGGCCAACGTCCTGACTTTC
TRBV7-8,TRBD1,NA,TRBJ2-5,CASSLYGDRGRETQYF,TGTGCCAGCAGCCTCTATGGGGACAGGGGCCGAGAGACCCAGTACTTC
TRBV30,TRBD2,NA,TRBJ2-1,CAWSSFKLAGGNEQFF,TGTGCCTGGAGTTCTTTTAAACTAGCGGGAGGGAATGAGCAGTTCTTC
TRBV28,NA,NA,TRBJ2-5,CASSLSEAGKETQYF,TGTGCCAGCAGTTTAAGCGAGGCGGGTAAAGAGACCCAGTACTTC
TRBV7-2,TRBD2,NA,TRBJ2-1,CASSLVGGTGGNEQFF,TGTGCCAGCAGCTTAGTCGGAGGCACGGGGGGGAATGAGCAGTTCTTC
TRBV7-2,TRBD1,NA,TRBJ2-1,CASSSYPLIQGISYNEQFF,TGTGCCAGCAGCTCTTACCCCCTTATACAGGGGATATCCTACAATGAGCAGTTCTTC
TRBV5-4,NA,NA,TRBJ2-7,CASSLRGYYEQYF,TGTGCCAGCAGCTTGAGGGGCTACTACGAGCAGTACTTC
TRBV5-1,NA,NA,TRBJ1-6,CASRPAEQGVNSPLHF,TGCGCCAGCAGACCGGCGGAACAGGGAGTGAATTCACCCCTCCACTTT
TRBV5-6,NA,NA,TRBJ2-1,CASSLAGRVDEQFF,TGTGCCAGCAGCTTGGCGGGCAGGGTCGATGAGCAGTTCTTC
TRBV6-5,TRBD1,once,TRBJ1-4,CASSPPGQGRKLFF,TGTGCCAGCAGTCCTCCGGGACAGGGTCGAAAACTGTTTTTT
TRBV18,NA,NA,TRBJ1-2,CASSPTGNLGGYTF,TGTGCCAGCTCACCGACGGGAAACCTGGGGGGCTACACCTTC
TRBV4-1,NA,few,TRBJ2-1,CASSQDSGARDGAFF,TGCGCCAGCAGCCAAGATTCCGGTGCGCGGGATGGTGCGTTCTTC
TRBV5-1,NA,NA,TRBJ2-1,CASSLSTANNEQFF,TGCGCCAGCAGCTTGTCGACTGCCAACAATGAGCAGTTCTTC
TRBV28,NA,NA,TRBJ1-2,CASSLPQGTNGYTF,TGTGCCAGCAGTTTGCCCCAGGGAACGAATGGCTACACCTTC
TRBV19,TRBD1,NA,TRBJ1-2,CASRGTASNYGYTF,TGTGCCAGTAGGGGGACAGCTTCTAACTATGGCTACACCTTC
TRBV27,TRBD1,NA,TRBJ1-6,CASSFRGNSPLHF,TGTGCCAGCAGTTTCAGGGGGAATTCACCCCTCCACTTT
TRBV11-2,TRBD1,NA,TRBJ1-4,CASSLTMVQGETNEKLFF,TGTGCCAGCAGCTTAACTATGGTACAGGGGGAAACTAATGAAAAACTGTTTTTT
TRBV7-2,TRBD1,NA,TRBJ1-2,CASSLLAHRGTGYTF,TGTGCCAGCAGCTTACTGGCCCACAGGGGAACTGGCTACACCTTC
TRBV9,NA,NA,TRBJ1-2,CASSDTYGYTF,TGTGCCAGCAGCGATACATATGGCTACACCTTC
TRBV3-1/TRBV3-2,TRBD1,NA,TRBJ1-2,CASSQDHRGFYGYTF,TGTGCCAGCAGCCAAGACCACAGGGGGTTCTATGGCTACACCTTC
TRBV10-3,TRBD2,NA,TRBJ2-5,CAISESSDWGIAGAQETQYF,TGTGCCATCAGTGAGTCCTCTGACTGGGGGATAGCGGGGGCCCAAGAGACCCAGTACTTC
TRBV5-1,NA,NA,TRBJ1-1,CASSLWPWERAFF,TGCGCCAGCAGCTTGTGGCCGTGGGAGAGAGCTTTCTTT
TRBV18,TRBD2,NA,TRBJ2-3,CASSPPVAGGPGTQYF,TGTGCCAGCTCACCACCGGTAGCGGGGGGGCCCGGTACGCAGTATTTT
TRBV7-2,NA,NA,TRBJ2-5,CASSFTGFQETQYF,TGTGCCAGCAGCTTCACTGGTTTCCAAGAGACCCAGTACTTC
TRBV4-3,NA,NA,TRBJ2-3,CASSQDQERPQYF,TGCGCCAGCAGCCAAGATCAAGAGCGGCCGCAGTATTTT
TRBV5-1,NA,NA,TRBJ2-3,CASSPGDRTFADTQYF,TGCGCCAGCAGCCCGGGGGACCGAACGTTCGCAGATACGCAGTATTTT
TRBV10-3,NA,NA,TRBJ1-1,CAISGPKDSDTEAFF,TGTGCCATCAGTGGGCCGAAGGACAGTGACACTGAAGCTTTCTTT
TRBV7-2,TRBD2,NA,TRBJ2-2,CASSPQTSGGAGELFF,TGTGCCAGCAGCCCCCAGACTAGCGGGGGGGCCGGGGAGCTGTTTTTT
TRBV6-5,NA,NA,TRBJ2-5,CASSPPTEETQYF,TGTGCCAGCAGTCCCCCCACAGAGGAGACCCAGTACTTC
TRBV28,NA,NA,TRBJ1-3,CASSSPGGSGNTIYF,TGTGCCAGCAGTAGTCCGGGAGGCTCTGGAAACACCATATATTTT
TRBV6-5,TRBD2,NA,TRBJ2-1,CASRIAGGGYNEQFF,TGTGCCAGCAGAATAGCGGGAGGAGGCTACAATGAGCAGTTCTTC
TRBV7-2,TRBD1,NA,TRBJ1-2,CASTLSSIGQGYGYTF,TGTGCCAGCACCTTGAGTAGTATAGGACAGGGCTATGGCTACACCTTC
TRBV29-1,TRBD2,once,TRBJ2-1,CSVGAGAPNEQFF,TGCAGCGTTGGGGCGGGAGCCCCCAATGAGCAGTTCTTC
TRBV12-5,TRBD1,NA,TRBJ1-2,CASGTGTGVDYGYTF,TGTGCTAGTGGTACCGGGACAGGGGTTGACTATGGCTACACCTTC